Below are 5 T cell receptor beta chains sequenced from a single sample in a study of CD8 T cells in ankylosing spondylitis listed by TCRdb under 2017. Library preparation used 5' RACE. TCRdb records Illumina HiSeq 2500 as the sequencer. The public sequencing data were trimmed at Q25 with fastp and processed into clonotypes with MiXCR by TCRdb, which kept only in-frame beta chains. Here each entry gathers all rows of one CDR3 protein and keeps the most common genes and DNA. The sample table shows approximately 240,000 distinct CDR3 sequences, and roughly a quarter are seen once. 0.6% to 0.75% of the sample goes to the ten largest clones. The sample taken for sequencing was blood, either unsorted or a sorted T cell fraction (not recorded which). These TCRs come from a male donor with ankylosing spondylitis or in good health (not recorded which).

This chain's CDR3 is CASSVATANSGNTIYF. The DNA for the CDR3 is TGTGCCAGCAGCGTAGCGACAGCGAACTCTGGAAACACCATATATTTT. The rearrangement links TRBV9 to TRBJ1-3; tentatively, D is TRBD1 (5 bases). Deletions cut 0 bases from V and 0 bases from J, with 10 bases between. The germline gives CDR1 SGDLS, CDR2 YYNGEE. The CDR3 spans 16 residues.

The rearrangement links TRBV12-3 or TRBV12-4 to TRBJ1-2, with D perhaps matching TRBD1 (5 bases). The V end was cut by 6 bases, the J end by 4 bases, with 15 bases between. CDR3 length equals 14 residues. The CDR3 bases are TGTGCCAGCAGCCTCGGGGGGAAGTCCTATGGCTACACCTTC. Amino acid sequence: CASSLGGKSYGYTF.

This clonotype was observed at least ten times. The genes are TRBV20-1 and TRBJ2-3, with 8 positions matching TRBD2. Trimming cost V 3 bases and J 1 base; bases outside gene matches: 6. The CDR3 length is 15 residues. The V gene's germline CDR1 is DFQATT and CDR2 SNEGSKA (reference sequence). This CDR3 reads CSASKAGAGTDTQYF. As DNA, the CDR3 is TGCAGTGCTAGCAAAGCGGGGGCGGGCACAGATACGCAGTATTTT.

J is TRBJ2-7 and V is TRBV12-3 or TRBV12-4, with TRBD1 matching 7 bases. The CDR3 loop spans 14 amino acids. The J segment lost 5 bases and the V segment lost 5 bases, leaving 9 bases of the junction unmatched. DNA for the CDR3: TGTGCCAGCAGTGCCCCCGGGACAGTCAACGAGCAGTACTTC. This translates into CASSAPGTVNEQYF.

The chain is built from TRBV18 and TRBJ2-7; 12 bases fit TRBD1. The germline V gene has CDR1 KGHSH and CDR2 LQKENI. CDR3 length: 15 residues. With 3 bases clipped from V and 8 bases from J, the junction kept 8 bases outside the gene matches. CDR3 protein: CASSPGPGQGAKQYF. The DNA of the CDR3 is TGTGCCAGCTCACCCGGTCCGGGACAGGGGGCGAAGCAGTACTTC.